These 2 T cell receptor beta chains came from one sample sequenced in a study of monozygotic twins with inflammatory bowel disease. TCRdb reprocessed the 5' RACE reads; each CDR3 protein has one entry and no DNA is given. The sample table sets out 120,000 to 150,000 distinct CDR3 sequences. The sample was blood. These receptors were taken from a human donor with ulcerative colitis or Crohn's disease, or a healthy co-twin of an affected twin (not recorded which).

The chain's CDR3 is CASSLWGQGEKLFF. The chain combines TRBV5-1 with TRBJ1-4; the TCRdb D gene call, TRBD1, has no DNA to confirm it. Germline V CDR1 and CDR2: SGHRS, YFSETQ. The CDR3 loop spans 14 amino acids.

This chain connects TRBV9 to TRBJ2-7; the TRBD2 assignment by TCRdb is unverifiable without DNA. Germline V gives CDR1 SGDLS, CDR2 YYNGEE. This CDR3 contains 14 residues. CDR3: CASGGGTSDYEQYF.